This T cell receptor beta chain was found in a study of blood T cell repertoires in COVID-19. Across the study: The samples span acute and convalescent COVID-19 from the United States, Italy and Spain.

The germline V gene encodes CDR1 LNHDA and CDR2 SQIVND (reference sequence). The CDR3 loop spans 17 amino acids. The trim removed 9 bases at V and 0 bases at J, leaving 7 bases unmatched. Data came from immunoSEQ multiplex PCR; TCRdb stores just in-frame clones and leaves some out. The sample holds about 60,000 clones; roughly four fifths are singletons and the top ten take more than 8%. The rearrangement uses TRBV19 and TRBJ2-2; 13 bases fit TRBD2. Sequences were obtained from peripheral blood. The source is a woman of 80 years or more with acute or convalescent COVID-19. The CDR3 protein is CASLRTSGGPNTGELFF. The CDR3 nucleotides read TGTGCCAGCTTAAGGACTAGCGGGGGTCCGAACACCGGGGAGCTGTTTTTT.